One and the same sample provided the 20 T cell receptor beta chains below, sequenced in a study of blood T cell repertoires in COVID-19. The table came from immunoSEQ multiplex PCR; TCRdb's copy has only in-frame clones and leaves some out. The sample consists of about 440,000 clones, roughly nine tenths of them appearing once. Sequencing input: PBMCs or T cells enriched from blood (not recorded which). The origin of the receptors is a woman younger than 30 with acute COVID-19.

This clone was counted a few times. The chain links TRBV6-2 or TRBV6-3 to TRBJ2-5; TRBD2 aligns across 15 bases. The ends lost 5 bases at V and 2 bases at J; junction bases unmatched: 6. CDR1 and CDR2 (germline): MNHEY, SVGEGT. The CDR3 totals 17 residues. In nucleotides, the CDR3 is TGTGCCAGCAGTCCCTCCGGGACTAGCGGGGGGCAAGAGACCCAGTACTTC. Protein sequence: CASSPSGTSGGQETQYF.

This clone was picked up a small number of times. This chain connects TRBV5-4 to TRBJ2-5; D might be TRBD2 (6 bases). In germline, CDR1 is SGHNT, CDR2 YYREEE (reference sequence). This CDR3 spans 14 amino acids. Trimming cost V 4 bases and J 1 base, with 11 bases left between them. The CDR3 DNA reads TGTGCCAGCAGCGCGGGACTTCGCCAAGAGACCCAGTACTTC. Translated: CASSAGLRQETQYF.

The rearrangement joins TRBV10-3 to TRBJ2-3; TRBD1 matches at 7 bases. Germline V lookup: CDR1 ENHRY, CDR2 SYGVKD. V was pared by 8 bases and J by 2 bases, with 4 bases of the junction left unmatched. The CDR3 covers 13 residues. DNA of the CDR3: TGTGCCATCGGGGGACAGACCACAGATACGCAGTATTTT. Its translation is CAIGGQTTDTQYF.

This clone was recorded once. The same CDR3 is also encoded by other DNA sequences in this sample. The chain couples TRBV18 to TRBJ1-4, with no clear D. From germline, CDR1 is KGHSH and CDR2 LQKENI. The CDR3 contains 13 residues. The V and J ends lost 5 bases and 0 bases respectively, with 4 bases between them. The CDR3: CASSSATNEKLFF. CDR3 nucleotide sequence: TGTGCCAGCTCATCGGCAACTAATGAAAAACTGTTTTTT.

This rearrangement joins TRBV5-6 to TRBJ2-1, with 10 bases fitting TRBD1. This CDR3 has 14 amino acids. Germline V gives CDR1 SGHDT, CDR2 YYEEEE. V gave up 3 bases and J gave up 5 bases; unmatched junction bases: 2. In DNA, the CDR3 is TGTGCCAGCAGCTGGGGACAGGGGAACAATGAGCAGTTCTTC. This translates into CASSWGQGNNEQFF.

The genes are TRBV19 and TRBJ1-5; D remains unclear. The CDR3 sequence is 16 residues long. CDR1 is LNHDA and CDR2 is SQIVND in the germline V gene (reference sequence). Trimming left V 2 bases short and J 4 bases short, with 15 bases between. The CDR3 nucleotides are TGTGCCAGTAGTATAATACGGCACAGTCTGAATCAGCCCCAGCATTTT. This encodes CASSIIRHSLNQPQHF.

The chain combines TRBV15 with TRBJ2-7; 8 positions agree with TRBD2. This CDR3 is built from 18 residues. Germline trimming cut 1 base from V and 2 bases from J; bases unmatched to any gene: 13. The germline V gene encodes CDR1 LNHNV and CDR2 YYDKDF (reference sequence). CDR3 residues: CATSRAGVGLAGTYEQYF. The DNA for the CDR3 is TGTGCCACCAGCAGAGCGGGGGTGGGGCTAGCGGGCACCTACGAGCAGTACTTC.

The chain carries TRBV7-8 and TRBJ1-1; D might be TRBD1 (6 bases). The ends were cut back, 5 bases at V and 8 bases at J, with 15 bases in the middle. Germline V gene lookup returns CDR1 SGHVS and CDR2 FQNEAQ. The CDR3 has 13 residues. CDR3 nucleotide sequence: TGTGCCAGCAGCGCAGGGGCTTTTTCGGAAGCTTTCTTT. Protein sequence: CASSAGAFSEAFF.

V usage is TRBV9 and J usage is TRBJ1-1; the D is unclear. The CDR3 spans 15 residues. Germline CDR1 and CDR2: SGDLS and YYNGEE. Between the trimmed V and J ends, which lost 0 bases and 1 base, there was a span of 10 bases. The DNA of the CDR3 is TGTGCCAGCAGCGTAGGCCTGGAGTCGAACACTGAAGCTTTCTTT. Translating it yields CASSVGLESNTEAFF.

The V call is TRBV10-3, the J call TRBJ2-7; D may be TRBD2 (5 bases). Trimming removed 0 bases at V and 9 bases at J, with 12 bases between. The CDR3 has 13 amino acids. CDR1 and CDR2 from the germline V gene are ENHRY and SYGVKD. CDR3 DNA sequence: TGTGCCATCAGTGAGTCGAGGGATTTGGGGCAGTACTTC. It translates to CAISESRDLGQYF.

The chain carries TRBV6-5 and TRBJ2-7; TRBD1 matches 7 bases. V shed 6 bases and J 1 base; nucleotides not matched to a gene: 12. This CDR3 has 16 residues. The V gene's germline CDR1 is MNHEY and CDR2 SVGAGI. The CDR3 region has the DNA TGTGCCAGCAGCTACGAACAGGGGCAAGCATCCTACGAGCAGTACTTC. Translation: CASSYEQGQASYEQYF.

This chain links TRBV4-1 with TRBJ1-1; D is undetermined. Trimming cost V 2 bases and J 1 base, with 11 bases left between them. The germline gives CDR1 MGHRA, CDR2 YSYEKL. The CDR3 is made up of 15 amino acids. The CDR3 loop is CASSQPAKQNTEAFF. The CDR3 DNA is TGCGCCAGCAGCCAACCAGCGAAACAGAACACTGAAGCTTTCTTT.

The genes are TRBV5-5 and TRBJ1-1; 10 bases fit TRBD1. The CDR3 is 14 amino acids. The germline V gene has CDR1 SGHKS and CDR2 YYEKEE (reference sequence). V lost 4 bases and J lost 4; bases outside the gene matches: 4. CDR3 sequence reads: CASSRTGGVTEAFF. CDR3 DNA sequence: TGTGCCAGCAGCCGGACAGGGGGAGTCACTGAAGCTTTCTTT.

The gene calls are TRBV11-3 and TRBJ2-4; 8 bases are shared with TRBD1. V was pared by 6 bases and J by 0 bases, with 10 bases of the junction left unmatched. Per germline, CDR1 SGHNT and CDR2 YENEEA. The length of the CDR3 is 17 residues. CDR3 protein: CASRTSPTGGAKNIQYF. CDR3 nucleotide sequence: TGTGCCAGCAGGACGTCCCCTACAGGGGGAGCCAAAAACATTCAGTACTTC.

V is TRBV12-3 or TRBV12-4 and J is TRBJ1-2; 10 nucleotides match TRBD1. The CDR3 is made up of 13 amino acids. The V and J ends lost 6 bases and 7 bases, in that order; junction bases with no gene match: 5. The CDR3 DNA is TGTGCCAGCAGCCTGGGACAGGGGTCTGGCTACACCTTC. Its translation: CASSLGQGSGYTF.

On this clone itself: One end of the junction varies from germline; a read error may be responsible. The chain couples TRBV7-7 to TRBJ1-5, with D unclear. This CDR3 is 18 amino acids long. CDR1 SSHAT and CDR2 FNYEAQ come from the germline V gene (reference sequence). The CDR3 loop reads CASSLALSLYEGEKPQHF. DNA of the CDR3: TGTGCTAGCAGCTTAGCGTTAAGTTTGTATGAGGGAGAAAAGCCCCAGCATTTT.

The V call is TRBV6-2 or TRBV6-3, the J call TRBJ1-1, with D tentatively TRBD1 (5 bases). The CDR3 spans 15 residues. V lost 4 bases and J 6 bases, leaving 18 bases between the germline ends. From germline, CDR1 is MNHEY and CDR2 SVGEGT. The CDR3 DNA sequence: TGTGCCAGCAGTTTTACAACCCAGGGTGTAGCTGAAGCTTTCTTT. Encoded protein: CASSFTTQGVAEAFF.

This chain connects TRBV7-9 to TRBJ1-5, with D unclear. This CDR3 region has 14 residues. Germline CDR1 and CDR2: SEHNR and FQNEAQ (reference sequence). With 5 bases removed from V and 3 bases from J, the gap between germline ends came to 11 bases. In DNA, the CDR3 is TGTGCCAGCAGCCCCCCCGGTTCCAATCAGCCCCAGCATTTT. This gives the protein CASSPPGSNQPQHF.

The CDR3 reads CASSDGRGQGLIGNTEAFF. The CDR3, as DNA: TGTGCCAGCAGTGACGGCAGGGGACAGGGTCTAATTGGGAACACTGAAGCTTTCTTT. The chain carries TRBV6-4 and TRBJ1-1, with 9 nucleotides matching TRBD1. With 2 bases clipped from V and 1 base from J, the junction kept 14 bases outside the gene matches. Germline CDR1 MRHNA, CDR2 SNTAGT. CDR3 length: 19 residues.

The chain recombines TRBV28 with TRBJ2-7, with 7 bases identical to TRBD1. Germline CDR1 MDHEN, CDR2 SYDVKM. The CDR3 covers 14 residues. The V and J ends lost 5 bases and 2 bases, in that order; junction bases with no gene match: 6. CDR3 residues: CASSPRTGPYEQYF. CDR3 coding DNA: TGTGCCAGCAGTCCCCGGACAGGACCCTACGAGCAGTACTTC.